The 14 T cell receptor beta chains in this list originate from one sample, sequenced in a study of graft-versus-host responses after intestinal transplantation. For these receptors, no antigen is known. Some clones are missing from TCRdb's copy, which holds only in-frame ones; the method was immunoSEQ multiplex PCR. This sample carries tens of thousands of clones, roughly 87% of them seen once, and the ten largest clones take 0.65% to 0.75%. This specimen was unstimulated CD4+ T cells sorted from spleen or lymph node cells, taken before intestinal transplant. Receptors originate from a human donor who received an intestinal transplant.

The gene calls are TRBV5-1 and TRBJ1-3; tentative D call: TRBD1 (6 bases). Germline CDR1 and CDR2: SGHRS and YFSETQ. V was cut by 0 bases and J by 4 bases, with 11 bases left in between. There are 15 residues in the CDR3. CDR3 DNA: TGCGCCAGCAGCTTGGTGCCCGGGGGCGGAAACACCATATATTTT. This gives the protein CASSLVPGGGNTIYF.

This sequence joins TRBV5-5 and TRBJ2-5; 10 bases are a match to TRBD2. There are 15 residues in the CDR3. J lost 3 bases, V lost 4 bases, and 6 bases had no gene match. Germline values: CDR1 SGHKS, CDR2 YYEKEE (reference sequence). The CDR3 loop is CASSRGGTSEETQYF. In DNA, the CDR3 is TGTGCCAGCAGCAGAGGGGGGACTAGCGAAGAGACCCAGTACTTC.

The chain links TRBV19 to TRBJ2-7; 8 nucleotides line up with TRBD1. This CDR3 has 15 residues. Germline CDR1 LNHDA, CDR2 SQIVND (reference sequence). The junction had 6 bases not matched to a gene; V was cut back by 3 bases and J by 2 bases. The CDR3 DNA follows: TGTGCCAGTAGTATCCGACAGGGGATAACCTACGAGCAGTACTTC. Translated, it gives CASSIRQGITYEQYF.

This clone was recorded once. This chain links TRBV19 with TRBJ2-1; TRBD1 aligns across 8 bases. The V segment lost 5 bases and the J segment 6 bases; nucleotides outside the gene matches: 6. CDR1 and CDR2 from the germline V gene are LNHDA and SQIVND (reference sequence). The CDR3 loop spans 14 amino acids. The CDR3 region is CASSADRVVNEQFF. DNA of the CDR3: TGTGCCAGTAGTGCGGACAGGGTAGTCAATGAGCAGTTCTTC.

This clone was recorded only once. This chain joins TRBV11-2 and TRBJ1-1, with TRBD1 matching 10 bases. Per germline, CDR1 SGHAT and CDR2 FQNNGV. Unmatched junction bases numbered 5, after V lost 4 bases and J lost 6 bases. CDR3 size: 14 residues. In nucleotides, the CDR3 is TGTGCCAGCAGCTGGACAGGGGGACTCGCTGAAGCTTTCTTT. This codes for CASSWTGGLAEAFF.

This sequence joins TRBV6-5 and TRBJ2-5; 7 bases agree with TRBD1. This CDR3 is 14 amino acids long. V lost 2 bases and J lost 3; bases outside the gene matches: 3. The germline V gene encodes CDR1 MNHEY and CDR2 SVGAGI. The CDR3 protein is CASSYNTGEETQYF. CDR3 nucleotides: TGTGCCAGCAGTTACAATACAGGGGAAGAGACCCAGTACTTC.

V is TRBV5-1 and J is TRBJ2-2; the D gene is possibly TRBD2 (5 bases). Germline lookup yields CDR1 SGHRS and CDR2 YFSETQ. CDR3 length: 16 residues. Trimming left V 0 bases short and J 0 bases short, with 9 bases between. This CDR3 is CASSLVPGTNTGELFF. In DNA, the CDR3 is TGCGCCAGCAGCTTGGTCCCGGGAACGAACACCGGGGAGCTGTTTTTT.

The chain combines TRBV5-4 with TRBJ2-7; 12 bases are shared with TRBD2. J gave up 0 bases and V 4 bases, and 2 bases lay outside the gene matches. This CDR3 spans 15 amino acids. The V gene's germline CDR1 is SGHNT and CDR2 YYREEE (reference sequence). CDR3 DNA sequence: TGTGCCAGCAGCGCTAGCGGGAGGGCCTCCTACGAGCAGTACTTC. Translation: CASSASGRASYEQYF.

This clone was recorded once. V is TRBV10-2 and J is TRBJ1-5; possible D gene TRBD1, 5 bases. Trimming took 9 bases from V and 3 from J, leaving 15 bases between them. CDR3 length: 14 residues. Germline CDR1 and CDR2: WSHSY and SAAADI. The CDR3, as DNA: TGCGCCAGTTCAGAGAACAGGATCAATCAGCCCCAGCATTTT. Protein: CASSENRINQPQHF.

This chain joins TRBV19 and TRBJ2-1; TRBD2 aligns across 12 bases. Trimming at V came to 5 bases and at J to 7 bases, leaving 24 bases not matched to a gene. The CDR3 runs 21 residues. Germline CDR1 reads LNHDA; CDR2 reads SQIVND (reference sequence). For the CDR3, the DNA is TGTGCCAGTAGTCTAGGATCGGACAGGGCTCGAACTAGCGGGAGGTGGAATGAGCAGTTCTTC. Protein sequence: CASSLGSDRARTSGRWNEQFF.

This clone was counted a few times. This rearrangement joins TRBV7-9 to TRBJ1-1, with TRBD1 matching over 7 bases. CDR3 size: 12 residues. Trimming removed 5 bases from V and 7 bases from J; junction bases left unmatched: 4. Germline V gene sequence: CDR1 SEHNR, CDR2 FQNEAQ (reference sequence). The CDR3, as DNA: TGTGCCAGCAGCGATACAGGGGATGAAGCTTTCTTT. Translating it yields CASSDTGDEAFF. Looking up the rest from reference TRBV7-9 and TRBJ1-1 gives the full variable domain: DTGVSQNPRHKITKRGQNVTFRCDPISEHNRLYWYRQTLGQGPEFLTYFQNEAQLEKSRLLSDRFSAERPKGSFSTLEIQRTEQGDSAMYLCASSDTGDEAFFGQGTRLTVV.

This sequence joins TRBV28 and TRBJ1-2, with D maybe TRBD1 (6 bases). Per germline, CDR1 MDHEN and CDR2 SYDVKM. CDR3 length: 13 amino acids. V lost 3 bases and J 5 bases, leaving 10 bases between the germline ends. The CDR3 sequence: CASSFGQPYGYTF. The CDR3 DNA is TGTGCCAGCAGTTTTGGACAGCCTTATGGCTACACCTTC.

This chain links TRBV6-5 with TRBJ1-2, with 7 bases matching TRBD1. The CDR3 is 14 amino acids. Germline V lookup: CDR1 MNHEY, CDR2 SVGAGI. Trimming took 2 bases from V and 4 from J; bases not matched to a gene: 4. The CDR3 here is CASSYRGQGYGYTF. CDR3 nucleotide sequence: TGTGCCAGCAGTTACAGGGGGCAGGGCTATGGCTACACCTTC.

This sequence joins TRBV5-1 and TRBJ2-2; D is possibly TRBD2 (5 bases). The CDR3 loop spans 15 amino acids. The germline V gene encodes CDR1 SGHRS and CDR2 YFSETQ. Deletions cut 0 bases from V and 3 bases from J, with 9 bases between. CDR3 coding DNA: TGCGCCAGCAGCTTGGCGGGAAAAGACACCGGGGAGCTGTTTTTT. Translated: CASSLAGKDTGELFF.